Following are 26 T cell receptor beta chains from one sample sequenced in a study of identical twins (dated by TCRdb to 2016 to 2017). Libraries were prepared through 5' RACE. Sequencer: Illumina HiSeq 2000. TCRdb reworked the public reads: Q25 trimming with fastp, MiXCR clone assembly, productive beta chains retained. Identical CDR3 protein sequences are pooled into one entry, listed with their most common genes and DNA. The sample table contains around 690,000 distinct CDR3 sequences; only one count was recorded for roughly 20% of them. Approximately 4.3% of the sample comes from the top ten. The same sample was also used in a study of T cells expressing NK-cell markers.

The sequenced sample consisted of PBMCs. All receptors derive from a woman in her late teens or twenties in good health.

For the CDR3, the DNA is TGTGCCAGCAGCTCGTGGTCCCGGGGCATACGCTCCTACGAGCAGTACTTC. Its protein product is CASSSWSRGIRSYEQYF. The chain is built from TRBV13 and TRBJ2-7; D could derive from TRBD1 or TRBD2 (5 bases each). V was clipped by 4 bases and J by 0 bases, with 19 bases between them. From germline, CDR1 is PRHDT and CDR2 FYEKMQ (reference sequence). This CDR3 contains 17 residues.

The rearrangement joins TRBV4-3 to TRBJ2-7, with 12 bases fitting TRBD2. Trimming at V came to 4 bases and at J to 4 bases, leaving 5 bases not matched to a gene. The length of the CDR3 is 15 residues. CDR1 and CDR2 from the germline V gene are LGHNA and YSLEER. The CDR3 region has the DNA TGCGCCAGCAGCCTTCAGACTAGCGGGAGTTACGAGCAGTACTTC. It translates to CASSLQTSGSYEQYF.

In this sample, this clonotype turned up a few times. The rearrangement links TRBV5-1 to TRBJ1-5; perhaps TRBD1 as D (6 bases). The V and J ends lost 4 bases and 4 bases respectively, with 12 bases between them. CDR1 and CDR2 (germline): SGHRS, YFSETQ. The CDR3 runs 14 residues. This CDR3 is CASSEGGGNQPQHF. The CDR3, as DNA: TGCGCCAGCAGCGAGGGAGGGGGTAATCAGCCCCAGCATTTT.

The chain employs TRBV12-3 or TRBV12-4 and TRBJ1-1, with D possibly matching TRBD1 (5 bases). Trimming pared 5 bases from V and 3 bases from J, leaving 13 bases between. The CDR3 totals 14 residues. CDR3 DNA: TGTGCCAGCAGTCATAACAGGAGGGACACTGAAGCTTTCTTT. Translation: CASSHNRRDTEAFF.

In this sample, this clonotype turned up a few times. The chain has TRBV20-1 and TRBJ2-1; TRBD2 is a possible D gene (5 bases). V lost 3 bases, J lost 7 bases, and 10 bases lay in between. CDR1 is DFQATT, CDR2 SNEGSKA, per germline (reference sequence). The CDR3 is made up of 12 amino acids. This chain's CDR3 is CSASVGKNEQFF. CDR3 DNA sequence: TGCAGTGCTAGTGTCGGGAAAAATGAGCAGTTCTTC.

This clonotype has just a few counts. This chain links TRBV4-3 with TRBJ2-5, with 7 bases aligning to TRBD1. This CDR3 has 15 amino acids. Germline CDR1 reads LGHNA; CDR2 reads YSLEER. Losses at the gene ends were 1 base for V and 5 bases for J; bases not matched to a gene: 7. The CDR3 loop is CASSQVPPTGETQYF. In DNA form, the CDR3 reads TGCGCCAGCAGCCAAGTTCCACCGACAGGGGAGACCCAGTACTTC.

This chain uses TRBV20-1 with TRBJ1-1; D is possibly TRBD1 (6 bases). Germline V gene sequence: CDR1 DFQATT, CDR2 SNEGSKA (reference sequence). The CDR3 loop spans 14 amino acids. V was shortened by 0 bases and J by 4 bases, with 12 bases between the two germline ends. CDR3 sequence: CSARDWGLGTEAFF. The CDR3 nucleotides are TGCAGTGCTAGAGATTGGGGGCTGGGCACTGAAGCTTTCTTT.

This clonotype was seen only a few times. The chain uses TRBV29-1 and TRBJ2-1; D could derive from TRBD1 or TRBD2 (5 bases each). Trimming removed 3 bases from V and 3 bases from J, with 12 bases in between. The germline V gene has CDR1 SQVTM and CDR2 ANQGSEA. The CDR3 totals 14 residues. CDR3 bases: TGCAGCGTTGAGAGAGGGGTGGGCTACAATGAGCAGTTCTTC. Translation: CSVERGVGYNEQFF.

The table lists this clonotype with many counts. The gene calls are TRBV20-1 and TRBJ2-1; TRBD2 aligns across 12 bases. V dropped 1 base and J dropped 10; count of bases not matched to a gene: 8. Per germline, CDR1 DFQATT and CDR2 SNEGSKA (reference sequence). This CDR3 has 15 residues. The DNA of the CDR3 is TGCAGTGCTAGAGTAGGACTAGCGGGACCACAAGAGCAGTTCTTC. Translating it yields CSARVGLAGPQEQFF.

This clonotype occurred once. This rearrangement joins TRBV20-1 to TRBJ2-1; 11 bases agree with TRBD2. The CDR3 consists of 19 residues. The germline gives CDR1 DFQATT, CDR2 SNEGSKA (reference sequence). The J segment lost 5 bases and the V segment lost 0 bases, leaving 15 bases of the junction unmatched. In DNA, the CDR3 is TGCAGTGCTAGAGATATAGGGCTAGCGGGGGGTGGTGGGAACAATGAGCAGTTCTTC. Its protein is CSARDIGLAGGGGNNEQFF.

This sequence joins TRBV20-1 and TRBJ2-7; no clear D. Germline V gene sequence: CDR1 DFQATT, CDR2 SNEGSKA (reference sequence). This CDR3 spans 13 amino acids. Trimming stripped 3 bases from V and 4 bases from J, with 13 bases between. CDR3 nucleotides: TGCAGTGCTAGTCCCATAGTTAGATACGAGCAGTACTTC. Translating gives CSASPIVRYEQYF.

V and J are TRBV10-2 and TRBJ2-7, with TRBD2 identical over 7 bases. V was pared by 2 bases and J by 2 bases, with 3 bases of the junction left unmatched. The CDR3 extends over 14 amino acids. Germline V gene data show CDR1 as WSHSY and CDR2 as SAAADI. In nucleotides, the CDR3 is TGCGCCAGCAGTGAGCAAGGACTAGCCTACGAGCAGTACTTC. It specifies CASSEQGLAYEQYF.

V is TRBV2 and J is TRBJ2-7; no clear D gene. Trimming took off 8 bases at V and 9 bases at J, with 14 bases between the two ends. The CDR3 is 11 amino acids. The germline gives CDR1 SNHLY, CDR2 FYNNEI. The CDR3 DNA reads TGTGCCAGCGGTGGACCCTCAGCGCAGTACTTC. It encodes CASGGPSAQYF.

Many counts were recorded for this clonotype. This rearrangement joins TRBV18 to TRBJ2-5; tentative D call: TRBD1 (7 bases). CDR3 length equals 15 residues. Trimming stripped 3 bases from V and 2 bases from J, with 13 bases between. Germline CDR1 and CDR2: KGHSH and LQKENI. CDR3 DNA sequence: TGTGCCAGCTCACCGCAGGGGGGAATACAAGAGACCCAGTACTTC. Amino acid sequence: CASSPQGGIQETQYF.

The chain has TRBV12-3 or TRBV12-4 and TRBJ2-7; TRBD1 aligns across 8 bases. The CDR3 loop spans 14 amino acids. The junction had 7 bases not matched to a gene; V was cut back by 9 bases and J by 0 bases. DNA for the CDR3: TGTGCCAGTACCCTAGGGACAGGCTCCTACGAGCAGTACTTC. This codes for CASTLGTGSYEQYF.

This chain joins TRBV27 and TRBJ1-1; D perhaps matches TRBD1 (6 bases). The CDR3 is made up of 17 amino acids. Germline assignment: CDR1 MNHEY and CDR2 SMNVEV (reference sequence). Between the trimmed V and J ends, which lost 6 bases and 11 bases, there was a span of 31 bases. CDR3 DNA: TGTGCCAGCAGCCCTACTGTAGGGGGAGCCGGTAATCGACTTGCTTTCTTT. It encodes CASSPTVGGAGNRLAFF.

This clonotype has at least ten counts. This chain uses TRBV15 with TRBJ1-1; D is unclear. The germline V and J ends were trimmed by 0 bases and 0 bases, with 8 bases remaining between them. The germline gives CDR1 LNHNV, CDR2 YYDKDF (reference sequence). The CDR3 consists of 15 residues. CDR3 loop: CATSREAGLNTEAFF. In DNA, the CDR3 is TGTGCCACCAGCAGAGAGGCAGGATTGAACACTGAAGCTTTCTTT.

The V gene is TRBV5-1, the J gene TRBJ2-5, with D possibly matching TRBD2 (6 bases). The V end was cut by 0 bases, the J end by 7 bases, with 13 bases between. From germline, CDR1 is SGHRS and CDR2 YFSETQ. The CDR3 contains 14 residues. Here the CDR3 reads CASSLEEGAGTQYF. The CDR3 coding sequence is TGCGCCAGCAGCTTGGAGGAGGGCGCCGGGACCCAGTACTTC.

This clonotype came up a few times. The chain has TRBV6-1 and TRBJ2-6; no clear D gene. Germline CDR1 reads MNHNS; CDR2 reads SASEGT. V was clipped by 8 bases and J by 2 bases, with 7 bases between them. This CDR3 comprises 13 residues. The CDR3 spells CASGKPGANVLTF. In DNA, the CDR3 is TGTGCCAGCGGGAAGCCTGGGGCCAACGTCCTGACTTTC.

This clonotype showed up just a few times. This chain uses TRBV5-1 with TRBJ2-1, with D unclear. V was cut by 6 bases and J by 0 bases, with 10 bases left in between. The CDR3 consists of 14 residues. Germline V CDR1 and CDR2: SGHRS, YFSETQ. CDR3 in amino acids: CASTDGTSYNEQFF. CDR3 nucleotides: TGCGCCAGCACGGACGGTACCTCCTACAATGAGCAGTTCTTC.

The V and J genes are TRBV5-1 and TRBJ2-7; D is unclear. CDR1 SGHRS and CDR2 YFSETQ come from the germline V gene. The CDR3 has 14 amino acids. The V end lost 2 bases, the J end lost 0 bases, and 9 bases lay between the germline ends. CDR3 sequence: CASSFEGFSYEQYF. The CDR3 DNA is TGCGCCAGCAGCTTTGAAGGTTTCTCCTACGAGCAGTACTTC.

This clonotype was observed many times. The V call is TRBV9, the J call TRBJ1-5, with D hard to call. This CDR3 has 15 amino acids. CDR1 is SGDLS, CDR2 YYNGEE, per germline. V was pared by 0 bases and J by 5 bases, with 12 bases between. DNA of the CDR3: TGTGCCAGCAGCGTAGGTCCGGGATACGATCAGCCCCAGCATTTT. It translates to CASSVGPGYDQPQHF.

This clonotype was seen at least ten times. The chain recombines TRBV20-1 with TRBJ2-5; D is unresolved. This CDR3 is built from 12 residues. Germline V gene data show CDR1 as DFQATT and CDR2 as SNEGSKA (reference sequence). V was shortened by 3 bases and J by 2 bases, with 7 bases between the two germline ends. The CDR3 DNA reads TGCAGTGCTAGCAGGCTGCAAGAGACCCAGTACTTC. Translated, it gives CSASRLQETQYF.

This clonotype was counted a few times. The chain links TRBV7-9 to TRBJ2-3, with TRBD2 matching over 7 bases. The CDR3 is made up of 13 amino acids. Losses at the gene ends were 4 bases for V and 5 bases for J; bases not matched to a gene: 3. CDR1 and CDR2 from the germline V gene are SEHNR and FQNEAQ (reference sequence). Here the CDR3 reads CASSSIAGDTQYF. DNA for the CDR3: TGTGCCAGCAGCTCAATAGCGGGAGATACGCAGTATTTT.

The chain's CDR3 is CASSLTTDLEQFF. For the CDR3, the DNA is TGTGCCAGCAGTTTAACGACCGACCTTGAGCAGTTCTTC. The chain joins TRBV7-9 to TRBJ2-1; unclear D gene. There are 13 residues in the CDR3. With 6 bases removed from V and 9 bases from J, the gap between germline ends came to 15 bases. From germline, CDR1 is SEHNR and CDR2 FQNEAQ (reference sequence).

This clonotype was seen a handful of times. CDR3: CASSRALGSGANVLTF. The DNA for the CDR3 is TGTGCCAGCAGTCGGGCGTTAGGGTCTGGGGCCAACGTCCTGACTTTC. The V call is TRBV6-1, the J call TRBJ2-6; no definite D call. CDR3 length: 16 residues. Trimming shortened V by 5 bases and J by 1 base, and 12 bases separated the two germline ends. The V gene's germline CDR1 is MNHNS and CDR2 SASEGT.